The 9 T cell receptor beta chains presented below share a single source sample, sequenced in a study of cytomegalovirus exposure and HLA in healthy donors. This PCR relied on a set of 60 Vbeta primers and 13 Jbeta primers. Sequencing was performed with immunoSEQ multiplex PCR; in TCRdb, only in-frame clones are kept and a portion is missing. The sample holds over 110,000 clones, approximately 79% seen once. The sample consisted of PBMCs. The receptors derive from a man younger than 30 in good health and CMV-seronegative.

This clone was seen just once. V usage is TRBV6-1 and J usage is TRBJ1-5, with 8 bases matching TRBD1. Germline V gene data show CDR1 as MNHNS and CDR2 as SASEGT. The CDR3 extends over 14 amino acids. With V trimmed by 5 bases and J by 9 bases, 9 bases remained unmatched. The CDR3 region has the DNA TGTGCCAGCAGTACGGGACAGGTCCGCGGGCCCCAGCATTTT. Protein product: CASSTGQVRGPQHF.

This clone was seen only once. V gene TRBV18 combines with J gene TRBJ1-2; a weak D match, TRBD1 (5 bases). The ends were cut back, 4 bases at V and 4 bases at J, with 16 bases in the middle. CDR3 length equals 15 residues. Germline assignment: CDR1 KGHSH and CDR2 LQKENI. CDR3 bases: TGTGCCAGCTCACGAGAAGGGGATAAGGGCTATGGCTACACCTTC. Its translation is CASSREGDKGYGYTF.

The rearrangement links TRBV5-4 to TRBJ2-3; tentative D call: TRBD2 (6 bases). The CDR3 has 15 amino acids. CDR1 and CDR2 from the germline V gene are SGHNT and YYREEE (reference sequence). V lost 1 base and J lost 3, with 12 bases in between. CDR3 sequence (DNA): TGTGCCAGCAGCTTGCCGACTAGGTCAACAGATACGCAGTATTTT. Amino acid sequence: CASSLPTRSTDTQYF.

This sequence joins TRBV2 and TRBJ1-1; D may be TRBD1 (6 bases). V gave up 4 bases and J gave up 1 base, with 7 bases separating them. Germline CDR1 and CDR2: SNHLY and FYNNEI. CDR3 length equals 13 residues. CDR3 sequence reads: CASSADRNTEAFF. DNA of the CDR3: TGTGCCAGCAGTGCGGACAGGAACACTGAAGCTTTCTTT.

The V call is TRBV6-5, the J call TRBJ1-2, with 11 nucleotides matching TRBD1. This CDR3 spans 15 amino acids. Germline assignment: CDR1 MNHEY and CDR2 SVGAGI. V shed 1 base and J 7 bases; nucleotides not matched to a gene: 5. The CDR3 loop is CASSYLGQGAGGYTF. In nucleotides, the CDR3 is TGTGCCAGCAGTTACTTAGGACAGGGGGCCGGTGGCTACACCTTC.

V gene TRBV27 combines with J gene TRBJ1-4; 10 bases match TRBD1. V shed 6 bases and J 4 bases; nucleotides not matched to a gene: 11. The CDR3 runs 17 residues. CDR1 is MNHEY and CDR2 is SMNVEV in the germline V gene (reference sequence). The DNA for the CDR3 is TGTGCCAGCAGCTCCCTCGGACAGGGGGTCTATAATGAAAAACTGTTTTTT. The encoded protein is CASSSLGQGVYNEKLFF.

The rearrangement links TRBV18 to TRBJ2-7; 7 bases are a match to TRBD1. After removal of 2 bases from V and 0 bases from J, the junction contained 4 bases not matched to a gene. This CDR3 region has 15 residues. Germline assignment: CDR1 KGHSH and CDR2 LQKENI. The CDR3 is CASSPGQVSSYEQYF. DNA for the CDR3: TGTGCCAGCTCACCAGGACAGGTGAGCTCCTACGAGCAGTACTTC.

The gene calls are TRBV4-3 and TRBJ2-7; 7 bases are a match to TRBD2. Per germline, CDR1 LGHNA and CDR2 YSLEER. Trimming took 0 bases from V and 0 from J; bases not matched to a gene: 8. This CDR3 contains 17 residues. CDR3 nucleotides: TGCGCCAGCAGCCAAGAATCTAGCGGTTCCTACTCCTACGAGCAGTACTTC. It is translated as CASSQESSGSYSYEQYF.

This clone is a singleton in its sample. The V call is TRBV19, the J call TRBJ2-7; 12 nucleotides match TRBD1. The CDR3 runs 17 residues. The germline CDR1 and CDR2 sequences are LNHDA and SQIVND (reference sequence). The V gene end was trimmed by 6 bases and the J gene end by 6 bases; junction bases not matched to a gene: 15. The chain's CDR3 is CASSQPPGTGGQVEQYF. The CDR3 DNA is TGTGCCAGTAGCCAACCCCCCGGGACAGGGGGCCAAGTCGAGCAGTACTTC.